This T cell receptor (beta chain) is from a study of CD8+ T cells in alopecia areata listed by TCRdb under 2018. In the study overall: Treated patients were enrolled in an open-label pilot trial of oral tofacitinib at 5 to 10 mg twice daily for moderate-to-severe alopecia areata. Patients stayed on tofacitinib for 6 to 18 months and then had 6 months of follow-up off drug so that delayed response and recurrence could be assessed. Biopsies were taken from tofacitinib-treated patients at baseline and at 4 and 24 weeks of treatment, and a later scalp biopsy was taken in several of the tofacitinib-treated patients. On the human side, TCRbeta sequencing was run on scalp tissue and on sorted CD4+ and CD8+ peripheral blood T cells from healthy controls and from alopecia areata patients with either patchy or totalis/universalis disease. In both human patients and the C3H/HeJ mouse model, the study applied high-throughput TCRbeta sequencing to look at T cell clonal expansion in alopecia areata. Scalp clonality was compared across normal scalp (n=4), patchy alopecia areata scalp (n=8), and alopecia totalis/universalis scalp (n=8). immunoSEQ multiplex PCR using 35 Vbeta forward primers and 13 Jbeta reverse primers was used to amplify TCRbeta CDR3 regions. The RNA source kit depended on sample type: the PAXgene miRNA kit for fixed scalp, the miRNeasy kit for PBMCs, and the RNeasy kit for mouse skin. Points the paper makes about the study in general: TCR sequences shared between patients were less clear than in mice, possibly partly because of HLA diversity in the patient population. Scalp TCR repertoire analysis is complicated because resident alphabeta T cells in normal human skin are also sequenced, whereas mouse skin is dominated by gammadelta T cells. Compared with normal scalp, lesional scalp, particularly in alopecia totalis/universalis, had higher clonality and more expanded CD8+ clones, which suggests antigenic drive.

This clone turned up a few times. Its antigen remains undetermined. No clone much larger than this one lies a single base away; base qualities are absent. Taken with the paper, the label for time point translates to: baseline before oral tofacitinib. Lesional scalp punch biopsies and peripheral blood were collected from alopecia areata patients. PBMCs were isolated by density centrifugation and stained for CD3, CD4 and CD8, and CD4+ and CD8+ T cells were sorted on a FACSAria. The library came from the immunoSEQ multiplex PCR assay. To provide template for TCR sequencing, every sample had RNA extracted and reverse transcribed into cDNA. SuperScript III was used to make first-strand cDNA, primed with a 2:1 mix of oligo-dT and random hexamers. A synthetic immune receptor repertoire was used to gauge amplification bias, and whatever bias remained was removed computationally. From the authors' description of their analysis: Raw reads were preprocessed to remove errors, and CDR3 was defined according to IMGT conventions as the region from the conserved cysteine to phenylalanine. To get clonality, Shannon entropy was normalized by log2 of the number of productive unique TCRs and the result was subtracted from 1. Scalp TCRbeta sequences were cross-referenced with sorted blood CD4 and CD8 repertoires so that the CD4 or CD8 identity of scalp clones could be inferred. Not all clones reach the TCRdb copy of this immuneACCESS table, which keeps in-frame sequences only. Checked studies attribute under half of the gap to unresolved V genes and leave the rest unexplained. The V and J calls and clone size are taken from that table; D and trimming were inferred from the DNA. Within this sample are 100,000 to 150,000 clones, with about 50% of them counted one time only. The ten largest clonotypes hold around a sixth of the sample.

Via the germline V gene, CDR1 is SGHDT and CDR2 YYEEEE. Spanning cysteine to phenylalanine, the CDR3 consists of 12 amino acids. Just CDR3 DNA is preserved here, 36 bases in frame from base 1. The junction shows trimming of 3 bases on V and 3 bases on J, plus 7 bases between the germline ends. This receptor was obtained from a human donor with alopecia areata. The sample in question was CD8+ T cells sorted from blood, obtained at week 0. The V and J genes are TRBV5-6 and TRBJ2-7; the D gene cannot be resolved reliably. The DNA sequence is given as TGTGCCAGCAGCTCGGGCAGCTACGAGCAGTACTTC. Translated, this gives CASSSGSYEQYF.